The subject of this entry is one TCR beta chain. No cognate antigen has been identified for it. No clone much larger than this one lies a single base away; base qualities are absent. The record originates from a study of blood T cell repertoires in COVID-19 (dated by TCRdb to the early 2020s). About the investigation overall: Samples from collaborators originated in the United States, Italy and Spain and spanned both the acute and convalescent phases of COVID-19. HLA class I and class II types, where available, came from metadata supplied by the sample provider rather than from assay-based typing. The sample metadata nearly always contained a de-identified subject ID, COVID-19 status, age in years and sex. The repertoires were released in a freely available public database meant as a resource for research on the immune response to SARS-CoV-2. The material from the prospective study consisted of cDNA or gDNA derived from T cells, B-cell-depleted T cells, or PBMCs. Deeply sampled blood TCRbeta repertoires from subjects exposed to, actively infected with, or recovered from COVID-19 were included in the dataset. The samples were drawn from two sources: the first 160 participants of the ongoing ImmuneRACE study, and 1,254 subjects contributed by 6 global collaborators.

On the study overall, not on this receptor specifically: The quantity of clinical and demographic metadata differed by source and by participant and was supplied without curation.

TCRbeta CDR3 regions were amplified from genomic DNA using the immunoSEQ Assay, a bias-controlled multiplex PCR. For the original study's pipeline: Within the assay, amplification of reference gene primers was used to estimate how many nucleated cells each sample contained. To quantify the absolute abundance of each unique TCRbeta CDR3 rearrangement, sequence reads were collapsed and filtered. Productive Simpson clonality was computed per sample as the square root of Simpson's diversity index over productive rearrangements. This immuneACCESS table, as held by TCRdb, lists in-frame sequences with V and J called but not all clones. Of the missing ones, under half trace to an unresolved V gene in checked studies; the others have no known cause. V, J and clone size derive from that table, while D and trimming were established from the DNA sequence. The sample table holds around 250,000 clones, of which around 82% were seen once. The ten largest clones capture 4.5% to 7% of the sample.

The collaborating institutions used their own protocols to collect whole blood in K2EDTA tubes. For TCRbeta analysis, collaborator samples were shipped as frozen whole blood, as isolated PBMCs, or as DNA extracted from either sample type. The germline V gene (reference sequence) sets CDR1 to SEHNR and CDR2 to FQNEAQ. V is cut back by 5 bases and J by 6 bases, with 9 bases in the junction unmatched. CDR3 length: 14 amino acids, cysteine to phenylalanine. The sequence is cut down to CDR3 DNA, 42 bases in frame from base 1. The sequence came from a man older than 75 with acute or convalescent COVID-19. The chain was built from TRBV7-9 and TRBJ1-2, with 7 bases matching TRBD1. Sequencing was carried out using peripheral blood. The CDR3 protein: CASSPREGAHGYTF. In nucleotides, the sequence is TGTGCCAGCAGCCCCCGAGAGGGGGCTCATGGCTACACCTTC.